This TCR beta chain was sequenced during a study of shared clonotypes between healthy human individuals. Study context: Each donor had three CD4 naive, three CD4 memory, two CD8 naive and one CD8 memory plate.

As for this clone: No antigen is known for it.

TCRdb keeps only in-frame clones here, not all; method: immunoSEQ multiplex PCR. In the table there are around 180,000 clones, about 93% of which are singletons. Study results and limitations: Depth of sequencing was expected to influence donor clonotype sharing.

Sequencing input: naive CD4+ T cells sorted from blood. Subset given: CD45RA+ positively selected. The receptor comes from a woman under 40 in good health.

The DNA of the CDR3 is TGTGCCAGCAGCTCCCCGGAGGGAACACTACCCTATGGCTACACCTTC. This gives the protein CASSSPEGTLPYGYTF. The J gene is TRBJ1-2, the V gene TRBV11-2, with D unresolved. CDR1 is SGHAT, CDR2 FQNNGV, per germline. V was cut by 4 bases and J by 4 bases, with 19 bases left in between. The CDR3 is 16 residues long.